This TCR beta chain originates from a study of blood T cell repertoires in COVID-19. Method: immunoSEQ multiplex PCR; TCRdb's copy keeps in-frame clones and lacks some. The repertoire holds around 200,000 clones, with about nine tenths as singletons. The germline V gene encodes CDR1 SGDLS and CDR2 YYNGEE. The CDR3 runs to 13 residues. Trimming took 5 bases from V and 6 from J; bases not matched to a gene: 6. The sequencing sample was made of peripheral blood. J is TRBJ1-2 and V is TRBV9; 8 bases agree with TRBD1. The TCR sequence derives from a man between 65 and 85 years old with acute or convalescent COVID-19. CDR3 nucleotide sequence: TGTGCCAGCAGGTCAGGGGGCTCGGATGGCTACACCTTC. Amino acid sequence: CASRSGGSDGYTF.